This is a list of T cell receptor beta chains from one sample in a study of regulatory T cells in long-lasting Graves disease. One entry per CDR3 protein results from TCRdb running MiXCR on the multiplex PCR reads. The sample consists of 300,000 or so distinct CDR3 sequences, 15% to 20% of them appearing once. The specimen comprised peripheral blood mononuclear cells (PBMCs), sampled when the disease was refractory, from a patient treated with antithyroid drugs. These receptors were taken from a female donor with Graves disease. Each CDR3 is given with its conserved first and last residue. The D gene is left open where the match is weak. Size values are once, few and many counts, or a class for expanded clones, and some rows have none.

V: TRBV20-1
D: .
J: TRBJ1-2
size: few
DNA: TGCAGTGCTGAGGATCTCCAGGGTTGGTATGGCTACACCTTC
CDR3: CSAEDLQGWYGYTF

V: TRBV10-3
D: .
J: TRBJ2-5
size: few
DNA: TGTGCCATCAGTAGGGGTTTAGGGGAGACCCAGTACTTC
CDR3: CAISRGLGETQYF

V: TRBV5-1
D: .
J: TRBJ1-1
size: many
DNA: TGCGCCAGCAGCTCAACACAGGGAATGAACACTGAAGCTTTCTTT
CDR3: CASSSTQGMNTEAFF

V: TRBV11-3
D: .
J: TRBJ2-5
size: many
DNA: TGTGCCAGCAGCTTAAATGCTGTAGAGACCCAGTACTTC
CDR3: CASSLNAVETQYF

V: TRBV3-1
D: .
J: TRBJ2-3
size: .
DNA: TGTGCCAGCAGCCAAGCCCTCTCAGGGGATACGCAGTATTTT
CDR3: CASSQALSGDTQYF

V: TRBV7-9
D: .
J: TRBJ2-4
size: .
DNA: TGTGCCAGCAGCTTACAATCCGATCAAAACATTCAGTACTTC
CDR3: CASSLQSDQNIQYF

V: TRBV30
D: TRBD2
J: TRBJ2-1
size: .
DNA: TGTGCCTGGAGTAAACTAGCGGGACACGAGCAGTTCTTC
CDR3: CAWSKLAGHEQFF

V: TRBV3-1
D: TRBD1
J: TRBJ1-1
size: many
DNA: TGTGCCAGCAGCTTGGGACAGGGGACAGTAGCTTTCTTT
CDR3: CASSLGQGTVAFF

V: TRBV9
D: .
J: TRBJ1-1
size: .
DNA: TGTGCCAGCAGCGTAGGGGGGGCCGGCACTGAAGCTTTCTTT
CDR3: CASSVGGAGTEAFF

V: TRBV12-5
D: .
J: TRBJ2-7
size: few
DNA: TGTGCTAGTGGTTTGTCCCCCGCTTTAAGCTCCTACGAGCAGTACTTC
CDR3: CASGLSPALSSYEQYF

V: TRBV28
D: .
J: TRBJ2-4
size: many
DNA: TGTGCCAGCAGTTTTGAACTAGTCAAAAACATTCAGTACTTC
CDR3: CASSFELVKNIQYF

V: TRBV12-3/TRBV12-4
D: .
J: TRBJ2-3
size: .
DNA: TGTGCCAGCAGTTTGACGGCCGATACGCAGTATTTT
CDR3: CASSLTADTQYF

V: TRBV30
D: .
J: TRBJ1-2
size: many
DNA: TGTGCCTGGAGAGGGAGCTATGGCTACACCTTC
CDR3: CAWRGSYGYTF

V: TRBV6-1
D: .
J: TRBJ1-2
size: many
DNA: TGTGCCAGCAGCCAAGCGGGGGCGTATGGCTACACCTTC
CDR3: CASSQAGAYGYTF

V: TRBV28
D: TRBD1
J: TRBJ2-3
size: .
DNA: TGTGCCAGCAGTTTTCGCAGGGGGCTAGCAGATACGCAGTATTTT
CDR3: CASSFRRGLADTQYF

V: TRBV28
D: .
J: TRBJ2-7
size: many
DNA: TGTGCCAGCCCTTGTAGGAGCTCCTACGAGCAGTACTTC
CDR3: CASPCRSSYEQYF

V: TRBV12-3/TRBV12-4
D: .
J: TRBJ1-2
size: many
DNA: TGTGCCAGCAGCTCCGGACGTAGAGCTAACTATGGCTACACCTTC
CDR3: CASSSGRRANYGYTF

V: TRBV7-9
D: .
J: TRBJ1-2
size: .
DNA: TGTGCCAGCAGCAGTGCCCAGGGGAGCGGCTACACCTTC
CDR3: CASSSAQGSGYTF

V: TRBV30
D: TRBD1
J: TRBJ1-2
size: many
DNA: TGTGCCTGGAGTTACGAGGGACAGGGAGTAGAGGATGGCTACACCTTC
CDR3: CAWSYEGQGVEDGYTF

V: TRBV4-1
D: .
J: TRBJ1-5
size: many
DNA: TGCGCCAGCAGCCAAGTAAGCGTGGGCAATCAGCCCCAGCATTTT
CDR3: CASSQVSVGNQPQHF

V: TRBV12-3/TRBV12-4
D: TRBD1
J: TRBJ1-2
size: many
DNA: TGTGCCAGCAGTTTAAGGGGGCAGATCTACACCTTC
CDR3: CASSLRGQIYTF

V: TRBV2
D: .
J: TRBJ2-7
size: many
DNA: TGTGCCAGCAGTGAGCCGGATCTTTGGCGAGAAACCTACGAGCAGTACTTC
CDR3: CASSEPDLWRETYEQYF

V: TRBV20-1
D: .
J: TRBJ1-2
size: .
DNA: TGCAGTGCCCCCCTGGACTATGGCTACACCTTC
CDR3: CSAPLDYGYTF

V: TRBV6-1
D: TRBD1
J: TRBJ1-6
size: many
DNA: TGTGCCTGCAGGGGGAATTCACCCCTCCACTTT
CDR3: CACRGNSPLHF

V: TRBV11-2
D: .
J: TRBJ1-3
size: .
DNA: TGTGCCTGCATGGCCGGGGGAACCTCTGGAAACACCATATATTTT
CDR3: CACMAGGTSGNTIYF

V: TRBV27
D: .
J: TRBJ1-1
size: few
DNA: TGTGCCAGCAGTTTACTGGGGGGCTGGACTGAAGCTTTCTTT
CDR3: CASSLLGGWTEAFF

V: TRBV13
D: .
J: TRBJ1-2
size: .
DNA: TGTGCCAGCAGCTTATATCCGACAGACTCTAACTATGGCTACACCTTC
CDR3: CASSLYPTDSNYGYTF

V: TRBV7-6
D: .
J: TRBJ2-5
size: few
DNA: TGTGCCAGCAGGAGGGCCGCGAGTCCAGGCACCATCCTATCCCAAGAGACCCAGTACTTC
CDR3: CASRRAASPGTILSQETQYF

V: TRBV7-9
D: TRBD1
J: TRBJ2-7
size: many
DNA: TGTGCCAGCAGCAGTCCCGGGACAGGGAGCCCCTACGAGCAGTACTTC
CDR3: CASSSPGTGSPYEQYF

V: TRBV7-9
D: TRBD1
J: TRBJ2-5
size: few
DNA: TGTGCCAGCAGGAGTAGACCGGGACAGGGAAGGGAGACCCAGTACTTC
CDR3: CASRSRPGQGRETQYF

V: TRBV12-3/TRBV12-4
D: .
J: TRBJ1-1
size: many
DNA: TGTGCCAGCAGTGCCGGGGAGACTGAAGCTTTCTTT
CDR3: CASSAGETEAFF

V: TRBV2
D: .
J: TRBJ1-5
size: many
DNA: TGTGCCAGCAGCGAGAGGGGGGCTTGGCAGCCCCAGCATTTT
CDR3: CASSERGAWQPQHF

V: TRBV29-1
D: .
J: TRBJ2-7
size: .
DNA: TGCAGCGTCGATGACCAGGGGACCTACGAGCAGTACTTC
CDR3: CSVDDQGTYEQYF

V: TRBV3-1
D: TRBD2
J: TRBJ2-7
size: few
DNA: TGTGCCAGCAGCCAGACTAGCGGGAGGCGGGAGCAGTACTTC
CDR3: CASSQTSGRREQYF

V: TRBV15
D: .
J: TRBJ2-7
size: many
DNA: TGTGCCACCAGCGGACAAACCTACGAGCAGTACTTC
CDR3: CATSGQTYEQYF

V: TRBV2
D: TRBD1
J: TRBJ2-5
size: many
DNA: TGTGCCAGCAGTCGGGACAGGGGGCAAGAGACCCAGTACTTC
CDR3: CASSRDRGQETQYF

V: TRBV5-1
D: .
J: TRBJ1-5
size: .
DNA: TGCGCCAGCAGCCCCGAGCCTCCGTTGGCCTTTAATCAGCCCCAGCATTTT
CDR3: CASSPEPPLAFNQPQHF

V: TRBV18
D: .
J: TRBJ1-1
size: few
DNA: TGTGCCAGCTCACCATTCTCTGACACTGAAGCTTTCTTT
CDR3: CASSPFSDTEAFF

V: TRBV5-1
D: TRBD1
J: TRBJ1-3
size: .
DNA: TGCGCCAGCAGCTCAGGGGACAGAGGAAACACCATATATTTT
CDR3: CASSSGDRGNTIYF

V: TRBV2
D: .
J: TRBJ1-2
size: many
DNA: TGTGCCAGCAGTGAAGCTCGAGGGGTCGAAGGCTACACCTTC
CDR3: CASSEARGVEGYTF

V: TRBV3-1
D: TRBD1
J: TRBJ1-3
size: many
DNA: TGTGCCAGCAGCCAAGAAGGCGGGACAGGGTCGTATGGAAACACCATATATTTT
CDR3: CASSQEGGTGSYGNTIYF

V: TRBV11-2
D: .
J: TRBJ2-6
size: .
DNA: TGTGCCAGCAGCTTGAACCCGGCGTTGTCTGGGGCCAACGTCCTGACTTTC
CDR3: CASSLNPALSGANVLTF

V: TRBV12-3/TRBV12-4
D: .
J: TRBJ2-2
size: many
DNA: TGTGCCAGCAGTTCCCGATGGGACACCGGGGAGCTGTTTTTT
CDR3: CASSSRWDTGELFF